Below, 17 T cell receptor beta chains from the same sample are listed, as sequenced in a study of early T cells in non-severe SARS-CoV-2 infection. Each CDR3 protein is one row after TCRdb ran MiXCR on the 5' RACE reads. Of tens of thousands of distinct CDR3 sequences in the sample, around 4.3% are singletons; the top ten hold more than 5%. Sequenced: whole blood. These receptors came from an adult who was a healthcare worker with PCR-confirmed SARS-CoV-2 infection or an uninfected control (not recorded which).

There are many counts of this clonotype. J is TRBJ1-1 and V is TRBV11-2, with no clear D. The length of the CDR3 is 18 residues. CDR1 and CDR2 from the germline V gene are SGHAT and FQNNGV. V lost 1 base and J 8 bases, leaving 26 bases between the germline ends. The CDR3 loop reads CASSLGGLFGRFSHEAFF. DNA for the CDR3: TGTGCCAGCAGCTTAGGAGGCCTGTTTGGGCGATTCTCCCACGAAGCTTTCTTT.

This clonotype was observed many times. J is TRBJ2-7 and V is TRBV7-2; no clear D. The V end was cut by 2 bases, the J end by 3 bases, with 11 bases between. Germline V gene data show CDR1 as SGHTA and CDR2 as FQGNSA. The CDR3 sequence is 14 residues long. The CDR3 DNA reads TGTGCCAGCAGCTTAAAACCCCCGGGCTACGAGCAGTACTTC. Its translation: CASSLKPPGYEQYF.

This clonotype was recorded at least ten times. The J gene is TRBJ2-1, the V gene TRBV10-1; 13 bases are a match to TRBD2. CDR1 and CDR2 (germline): WNHNN, SYGVQD (reference sequence). J lost 2 bases, V lost 8 bases, and 3 bases had no gene match. The CDR3 runs 15 residues. CDR3 in DNA: TGCGCCAGCTCACTAGCGGGAGGGCCCTACAATGAGCAGTTCTTC. It specifies CASSLAGGPYNEQFF.

This clonotype was seen a handful of times. The chain joins TRBV6-2 or TRBV6-3 to TRBJ2-7, with unresolved D. Germline CDR1 and CDR2: MNHEY and SVGEGT. The CDR3 extends over 14 amino acids. V shed 7 bases and J shed 0 bases, with 13 bases lying between them. Here the CDR3 reads CASKTTFSSYEQYF. The CDR3 DNA sequence: TGTGCCAGCAAAACGACATTTAGCTCCTACGAGCAGTACTTC.

This clonotype appeared many times. The V gene is TRBV20-1, the J gene TRBJ1-1; 11 nucleotides agree with TRBD1. Per the germline V gene, CDR1 is DFQATT and CDR2 is SNEGSKA (reference sequence). Trimming took 1 base from V and 5 from J; bases not matched to a gene: 3. This CDR3 comprises 14 residues. CDR3 residues: CSARVGTGGTEAFF. The CDR3 nucleotides read TGCAGTGCTAGAGTAGGGACAGGGGGAACTGAAGCTTTCTTT.

Many counts were recorded for this clonotype. The chain has TRBV28 and TRBJ2-7; D gene ambiguous. The CDR3 covers 12 residues. Germline loops: CDR1 MDHEN, CDR2 SYDVKM. Deletions cut 6 bases from V and 0 bases from J, with 6 bases between. The CDR3 DNA follows: TGTGCCAGCAGCCTCAGCTCCTACGAGCAGTACTTC. This gives the protein CASSLSSYEQYF.

This clonotype was recorded at least ten times. J is TRBJ1-2 and V is TRBV11-1, with 8 bases fitting TRBD1. The CDR3 sequence is 15 residues long. Germline values: CDR1 SGHAT, CDR2 FQDESV (reference sequence). J lost 1 base, V lost 7 bases, and 8 bases had no gene match. Here the CDR3 reads CASKPRTGLNYGYTF. In DNA form, the CDR3 reads TGTGCCAGCAAACCCCGGACAGGGCTTAACTATGGCTACACCTTC.

This clonotype was observed many times. The chain joins TRBV7-6 to TRBJ2-3; no reliable D call. The germline gives CDR1 SGHVS, CDR2 FNYEAQ. There are 17 residues in the CDR3. Trimming shortened V by 4 bases and J by 4 bases, and 21 bases separated the two germline ends. This chain's CDR3 is CASSSRTKSEGADTQYF. The CDR3 nucleotides read TGTGCCAGCAGCTCGAGGACCAAATCGGAAGGAGCAGATACGCAGTATTTT.

The V gene is TRBV29-1, the J gene TRBJ2-7; 13 bases are shared with TRBD2. The V gene end was trimmed by 5 bases and the J gene end by 2 bases; junction bases not matched to a gene: 3. Germline V lookup: CDR1 SQVTM, CDR2 ANQGSEA. The CDR3 consists of 14 residues. CDR3 residues: CSVLTSGRPYEQYF. CDR3 nucleotides: TGCAGCGTTTTGACTAGCGGGAGGCCCTACGAGCAGTACTTC.

This clonotype occurred many times. In DNA, the CDR3 is TGTGCCAGCAGCCGAGACAGGGATCCCTGGGCCTACGAGCAGTACTTC. Protein sequence: CASSRDRDPWAYEQYF. J is TRBJ2-7 and V is TRBV3-2; TRBD1 reflects the table's D call only, with no check against the DNA. TRBV3-2 is a pseudogene segment. The CDR3 extends over 16 amino acids.

This clonotype came up many times. The CDR3 protein is CASSLGTSNGELFF. CDR3 nucleotides: TGTGCCAGCAGCTTGGGGACGTCGAACGGGGAGCTGTTTTTT. The chain is built from TRBV5-6 and TRBJ2-2; D unclear. Trimming removed 0 bases from V and 7 bases from J, with 10 bases in between. Germline CDR1 and CDR2: SGHDT and YYEEEE. CDR3 length: 14 residues.

The rearrangement links TRBV12-3 or TRBV12-4 to TRBJ1-4; 8 bases align to TRBD1. The CDR3 has 14 amino acids. The junction had 6 bases not matched to a gene; V was cut back by 5 bases and J by 7 bases. The DNA for the CDR3 is TGTGCCAGCAGTCCGGGACAGGCTAGTGAAAAACTGTTTTTT. Translation gives CASSPGQASEKLFF.

In regard to this clonotype: It may be a read error: a sequence one base away is much more abundant. The chain combines TRBV6-2 or TRBV6-3 with TRBJ1-6; 10 bases map to TRBD1. The CDR3 is 15 amino acids. Germline CDR1 reads MNHEY; CDR2 reads SVGEGT. The CDR3 loop is CASSDRTGGNSALHF. CDR3 nucleotides: TGTGCCAGCAGTGACCGGACAGGGGGTAATTCAGCCCTCCACTTT.

This clonotype showed up many times. V usage is TRBV29-1 and J usage is TRBJ1-6, with D possibly matching TRBD1 (5 bases). The germline CDR1 and CDR2 sequences are SQVTM and ANQGSEA. This CDR3 region has 12 residues. The ends were cut back, 8 bases at V and 9 bases at J, with 14 bases in the middle. The CDR3 is CSRKGVSSPLHF. The CDR3 DNA follows: TGCAGCAGAAAAGGGGTATCTTCACCCCTCCACTTT.

The genes are TRBV7-2 and TRBJ2-1; 16 bases align to TRBD2. The CDR3 covers 17 residues. From germline, CDR1 is SGHTA and CDR2 FQGNSA. V was clipped by 5 bases and J by 8 bases; unmatched bases: 9. The CDR3 DNA reads TGTGCCAGCAGCACACCACCCGGGACTAGCGGGAGGGATGAGCAGTTCTTC. Protein sequence: CASSTPPGTSGRDEQFF.

This clonotype was counted many times. V is TRBV7-9 and J is TRBJ1-1; TRBD1 might be the D (5 bases). This CDR3 contains 14 residues. The V gene's germline CDR1 is SEHNR and CDR2 FQNEAQ (reference sequence). V lost 6 bases and J 2 bases, leaving 13 bases between the germline ends. In DNA form, the CDR3 reads TGTGCCAGCAGTTATCCGGGACTCAACACTGAAGCTTTCTTT. As protein: CASSYPGLNTEAFF.

This clonotype was recorded at least ten times. This chain connects TRBV5-1 to TRBJ1-4; D might be TRBD1 (6 bases). Per the germline V gene, CDR1 is SGHRS and CDR2 is YFSETQ. The CDR3 length is 14 residues. With 2 bases removed from V and 5 bases from J, the gap between germline ends came to 10 bases. The DNA for the CDR3 is TGCGCCAGCAGCTTCGGCAGGGGAAATGAAAAACTGTTTTTT. It yields the protein CASSFGRGNEKLFF. The complete variable domain, with remaining parts taken from reference TRBV5-1 and TRBJ1-4, reads KAGVTQTPRYLIKTRGQQVTLSCSPISGHRSVSWYQQTPGQGLQFLFEYFSETQRNKGNFPGRFSGRQFSNSRSEMNVSTLELGDSALYLCASSFGRGNEKLFFGSGTQLSVL.